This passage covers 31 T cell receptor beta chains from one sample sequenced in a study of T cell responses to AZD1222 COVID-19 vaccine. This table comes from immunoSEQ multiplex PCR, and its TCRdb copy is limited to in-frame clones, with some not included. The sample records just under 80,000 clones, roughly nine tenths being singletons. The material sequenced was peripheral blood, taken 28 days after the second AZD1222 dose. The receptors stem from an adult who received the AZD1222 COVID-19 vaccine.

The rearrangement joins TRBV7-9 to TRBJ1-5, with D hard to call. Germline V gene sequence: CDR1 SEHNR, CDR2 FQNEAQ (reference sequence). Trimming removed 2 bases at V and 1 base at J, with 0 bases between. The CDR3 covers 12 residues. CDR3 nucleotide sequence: TGTGCCAGCAGCTTAAGCAATCAGCCCCAGCATTTT. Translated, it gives CASSLSNQPQHF.

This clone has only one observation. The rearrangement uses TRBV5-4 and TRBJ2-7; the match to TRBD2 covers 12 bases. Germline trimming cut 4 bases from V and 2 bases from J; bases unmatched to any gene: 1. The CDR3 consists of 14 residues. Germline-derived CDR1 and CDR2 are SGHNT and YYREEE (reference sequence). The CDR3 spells CASSPSGRAYEQYF. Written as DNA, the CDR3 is TGTGCCAGCAGCCCTAGCGGGAGGGCCTACGAGCAGTACTTC.

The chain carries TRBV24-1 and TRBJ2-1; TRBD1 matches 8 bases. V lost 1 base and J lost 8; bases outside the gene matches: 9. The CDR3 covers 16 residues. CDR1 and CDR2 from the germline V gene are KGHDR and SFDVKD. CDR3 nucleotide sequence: TGTGCCACCAGTGATTTAGGACAGGGCCCGCGGGATGAGCAGTTCTTC. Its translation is CATSDLGQGPRDEQFF.

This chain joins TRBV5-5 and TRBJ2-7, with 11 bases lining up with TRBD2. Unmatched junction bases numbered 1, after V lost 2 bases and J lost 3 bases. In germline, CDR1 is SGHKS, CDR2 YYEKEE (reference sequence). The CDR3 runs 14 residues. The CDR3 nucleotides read TGTGCCAGCAGCTTTAGCGGGAGGGACTACGAGCAGTACTTC. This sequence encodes CASSFSGRDYEQYF.

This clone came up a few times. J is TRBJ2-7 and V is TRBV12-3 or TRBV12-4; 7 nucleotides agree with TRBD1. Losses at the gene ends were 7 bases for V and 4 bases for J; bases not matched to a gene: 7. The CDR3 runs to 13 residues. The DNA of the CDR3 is TGTGCCAGCACACGACAGGGCGGATACGAGCAGTACTTC. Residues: CASTRQGGYEQYF.

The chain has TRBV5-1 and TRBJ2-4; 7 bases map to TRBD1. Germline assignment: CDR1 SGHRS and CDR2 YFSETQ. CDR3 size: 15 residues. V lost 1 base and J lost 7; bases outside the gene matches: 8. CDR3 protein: CASSLFTGDNNIQYF. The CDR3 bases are TGCGCCAGCAGCTTGTTCACAGGGGATAACAACATTCAGTACTTC. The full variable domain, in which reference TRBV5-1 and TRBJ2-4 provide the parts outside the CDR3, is KAGVTQTPRYLIKTRGQQVTLSCSPISGHRSVSWYQQTPGQGLQFLFEYFSETQRNKGNFPGRFSGRQFSNSRSEMNVSTLELGDSALYLCASSLFTGDNNIQYFGAGTRLSVL.

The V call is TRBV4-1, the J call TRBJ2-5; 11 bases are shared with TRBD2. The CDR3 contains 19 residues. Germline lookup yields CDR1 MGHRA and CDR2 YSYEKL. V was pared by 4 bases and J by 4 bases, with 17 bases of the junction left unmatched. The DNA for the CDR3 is TGCGCCAGCAGCCGCCCTTGGCCTGCACTAGCGGGAGTCACAGAGACCCAGTACTTC. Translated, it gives CASSRPWPALAGVTETQYF.

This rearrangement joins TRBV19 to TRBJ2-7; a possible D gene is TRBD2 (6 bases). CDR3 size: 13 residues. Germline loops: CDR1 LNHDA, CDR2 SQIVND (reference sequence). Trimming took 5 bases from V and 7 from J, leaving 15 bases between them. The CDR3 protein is CASSVRREMEQYF. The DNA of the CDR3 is TGTGCCAGTAGTGTACGCCGGGAGATGGAGCAGTACTTC.

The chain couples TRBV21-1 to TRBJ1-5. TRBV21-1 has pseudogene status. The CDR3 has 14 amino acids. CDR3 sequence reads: CASSRGQSNQPQHF. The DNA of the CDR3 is TGTGCCAGCAGCCGGGGCCAAAGCAATCAGCCCCAGCATTTT.

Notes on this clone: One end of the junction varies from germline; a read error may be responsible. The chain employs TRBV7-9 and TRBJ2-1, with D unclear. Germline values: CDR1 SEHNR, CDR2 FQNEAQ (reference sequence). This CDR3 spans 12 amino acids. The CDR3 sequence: CASSPTESFSLF. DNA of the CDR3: TGTGCCAGCAGCCCAACAGAGAGTTTTTCGCTCTTC. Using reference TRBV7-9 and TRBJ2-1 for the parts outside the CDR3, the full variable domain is DTGVSQNPRHKITKRGQNVTFRCDPISEHNRLYWYRQTLGQGPEFLTYFQNEAQLEKSRLLSDRFSAERPKGSFSTLEIQRTEQGDSAMYLCASSPTESFSLFGPGTRLTVL.

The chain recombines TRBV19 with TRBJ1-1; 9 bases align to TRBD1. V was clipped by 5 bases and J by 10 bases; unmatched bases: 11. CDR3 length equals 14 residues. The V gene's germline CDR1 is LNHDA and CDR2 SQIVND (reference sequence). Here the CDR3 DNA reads TGTGCCAGTAGTCCGCCCGGGACAGGGTTTGGAGCTTTCTTT. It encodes CASSPPGTGFGAFF.

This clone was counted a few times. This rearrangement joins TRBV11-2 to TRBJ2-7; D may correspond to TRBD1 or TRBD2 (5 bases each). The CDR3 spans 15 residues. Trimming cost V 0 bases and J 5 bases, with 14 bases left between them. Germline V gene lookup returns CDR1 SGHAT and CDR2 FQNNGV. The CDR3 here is CASSLEGRFTDEQYF. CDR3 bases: TGTGCCAGCAGCTTAGAGGGACGGTTTACTGACGAGCAGTACTTC.

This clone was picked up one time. CDR3 in DNA: TGCGCCAGCAGCTTGGCAGCGGGAGGATTCTACGAGCAGTACTTC. Protein product: CASSLAAGGFYEQYF. The chain uses TRBV5-1 and TRBJ2-7; 9 bases agree with TRBD2. This CDR3 contains 15 residues. CDR1 SGHRS and CDR2 YFSETQ come from the germline V gene. V dropped 0 bases and J dropped 3; count of bases not matched to a gene: 4.

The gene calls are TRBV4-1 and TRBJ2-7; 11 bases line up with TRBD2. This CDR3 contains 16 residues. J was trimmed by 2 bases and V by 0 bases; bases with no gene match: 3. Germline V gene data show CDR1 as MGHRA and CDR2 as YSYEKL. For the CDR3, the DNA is TGCGCCAGCAGCCAAGAACTAGCGGGAGCTACCTACGAGCAGTACTTC. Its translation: CASSQELAGATYEQYF.

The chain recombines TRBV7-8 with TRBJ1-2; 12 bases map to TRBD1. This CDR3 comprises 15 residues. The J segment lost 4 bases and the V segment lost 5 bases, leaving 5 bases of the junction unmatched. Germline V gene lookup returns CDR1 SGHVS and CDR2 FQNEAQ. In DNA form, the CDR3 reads TGTGCCAGCAGCGCCGGGGGACAGGGGGCCTATGGCTACACCTTC. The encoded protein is CASSAGGQGAYGYTF.

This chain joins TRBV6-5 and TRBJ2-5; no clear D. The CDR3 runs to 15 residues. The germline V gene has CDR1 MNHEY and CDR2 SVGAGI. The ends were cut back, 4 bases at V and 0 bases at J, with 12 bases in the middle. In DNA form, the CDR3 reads TGTGCCAGCAGTTCCCTAAACTTGTACCAAGAGACCCAGTACTTC. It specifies CASSSLNLYQETQYF.

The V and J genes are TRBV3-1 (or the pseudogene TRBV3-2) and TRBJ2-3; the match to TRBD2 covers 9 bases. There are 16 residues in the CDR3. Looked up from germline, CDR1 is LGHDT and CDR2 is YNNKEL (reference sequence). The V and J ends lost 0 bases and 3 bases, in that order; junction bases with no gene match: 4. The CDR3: CASSQDGAGGTDTQYF. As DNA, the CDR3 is TGTGCCAGCAGCCAAGATGGAGCGGGAGGAACAGATACGCAGTATTTT.

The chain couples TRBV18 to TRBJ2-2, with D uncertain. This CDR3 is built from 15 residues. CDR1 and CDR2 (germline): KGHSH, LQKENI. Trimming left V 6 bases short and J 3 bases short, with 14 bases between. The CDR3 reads CASSNRLLDTGELFF. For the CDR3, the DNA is TGTGCCAGCTCTAACCGGTTGCTGGACACCGGGGAGCTGTTTTTT.

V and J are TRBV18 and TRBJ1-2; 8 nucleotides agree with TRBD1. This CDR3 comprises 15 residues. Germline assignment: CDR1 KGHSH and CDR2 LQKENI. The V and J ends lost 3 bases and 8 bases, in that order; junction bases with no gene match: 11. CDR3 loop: CASSPPDRGLRGYTF. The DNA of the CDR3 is TGTGCCAGCTCACCCCCTGACAGGGGCCTAAGAGGCTACACCTTC.

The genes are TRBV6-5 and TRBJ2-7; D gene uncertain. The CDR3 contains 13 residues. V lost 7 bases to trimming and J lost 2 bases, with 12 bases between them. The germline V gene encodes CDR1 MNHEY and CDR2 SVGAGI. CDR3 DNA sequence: TGTGCCAGCATTGCCAGGCCTACCTACGAGCAGTACTTC. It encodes CASIARPTYEQYF.

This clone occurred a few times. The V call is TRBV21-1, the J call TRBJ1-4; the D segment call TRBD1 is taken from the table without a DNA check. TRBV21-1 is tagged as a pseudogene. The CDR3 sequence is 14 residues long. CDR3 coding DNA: TGTGCCAGCAGCAAAGCGGGTCGGACAGGGGAACTGTTTTTT. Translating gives CASSKAGRTGELFF.

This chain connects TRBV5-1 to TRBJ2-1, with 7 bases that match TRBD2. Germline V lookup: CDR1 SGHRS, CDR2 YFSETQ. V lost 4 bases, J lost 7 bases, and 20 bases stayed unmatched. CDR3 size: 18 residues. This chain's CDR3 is CASSAGPLGRGLQNEQFF. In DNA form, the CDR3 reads TGCGCCAGCAGCGCTGGCCCTTTAGGGAGGGGATTACAAAATGAGCAGTTCTTC.

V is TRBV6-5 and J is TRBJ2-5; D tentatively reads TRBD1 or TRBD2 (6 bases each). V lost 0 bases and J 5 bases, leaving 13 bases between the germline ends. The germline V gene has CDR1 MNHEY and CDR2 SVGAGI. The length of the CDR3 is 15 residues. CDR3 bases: TGTGCCAGCAGTTACTCGAAGGGGGGCGTGGAGACCCAGTACTTC. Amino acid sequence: CASSYSKGGVETQYF.

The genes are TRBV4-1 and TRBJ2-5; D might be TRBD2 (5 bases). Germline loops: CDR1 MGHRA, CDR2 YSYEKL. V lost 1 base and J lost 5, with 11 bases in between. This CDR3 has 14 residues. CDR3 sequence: CASSQGEGGETQYF. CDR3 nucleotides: TGCGCCAGCAGCCAAGGCGAGGGTGGGGAGACCCAGTACTTC.

The CDR3 region is CSVEAEGGPDTQYF. In DNA form, the CDR3 reads TGCAGCGTTGAAGCCGAGGGTGGACCAGATACGCAGTATTTT. The chain combines TRBV29-1 with TRBJ2-3, with D possibly TRBD2 on 5 matching bases. CDR1 SQVTM and CDR2 ANQGSEA come from the germline V gene. V shed 1 base and J shed 4 bases, with 12 bases lying between them. The CDR3 has 14 amino acids.

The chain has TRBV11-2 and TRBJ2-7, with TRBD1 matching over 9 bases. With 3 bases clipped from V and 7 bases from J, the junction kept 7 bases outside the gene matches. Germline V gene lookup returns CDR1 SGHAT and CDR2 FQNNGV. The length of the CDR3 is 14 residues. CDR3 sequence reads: CASSFQGQGGEQYF. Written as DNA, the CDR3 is TGTGCCAGCAGCTTCCAGGGACAGGGCGGGGAGCAGTACTTC.

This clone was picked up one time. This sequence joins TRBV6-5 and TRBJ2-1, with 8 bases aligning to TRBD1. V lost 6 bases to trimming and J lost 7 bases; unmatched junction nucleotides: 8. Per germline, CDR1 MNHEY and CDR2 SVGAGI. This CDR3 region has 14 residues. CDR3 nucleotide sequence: TGTGCCAGCAGAGGGACAGGCCCGGGGAATGAGCAGTTCTTC. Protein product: CASRGTGPGNEQFF.

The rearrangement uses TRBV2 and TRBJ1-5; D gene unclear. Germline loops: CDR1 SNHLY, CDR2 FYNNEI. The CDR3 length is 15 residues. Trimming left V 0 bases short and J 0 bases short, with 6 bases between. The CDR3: CASSEARYSNQPQHF. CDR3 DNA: TGTGCCAGCAGTGAAGCGCGGTATAGCAATCAGCCCCAGCATTTT.

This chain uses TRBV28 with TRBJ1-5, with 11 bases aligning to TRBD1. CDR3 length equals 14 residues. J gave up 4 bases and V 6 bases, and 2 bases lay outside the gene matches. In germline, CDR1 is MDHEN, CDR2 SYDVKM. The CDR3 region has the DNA TGTGCCAGCAGGGGACAGGGGGAAAATCAGCCCCAGCATTTT. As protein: CASRGQGENQPQHF.

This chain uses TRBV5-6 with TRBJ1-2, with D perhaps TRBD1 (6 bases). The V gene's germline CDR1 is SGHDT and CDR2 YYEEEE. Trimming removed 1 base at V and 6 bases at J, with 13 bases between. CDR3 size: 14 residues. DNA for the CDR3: TGTGCCAGCAGCTTGTCTCTGGACAGAGATGGCTACACCTTC. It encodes CASSLSLDRDGYTF.

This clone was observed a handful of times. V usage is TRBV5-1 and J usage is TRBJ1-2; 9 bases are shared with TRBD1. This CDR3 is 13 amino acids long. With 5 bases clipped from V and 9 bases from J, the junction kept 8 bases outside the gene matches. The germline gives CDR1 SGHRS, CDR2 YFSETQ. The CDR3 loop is CASSFRQGERYTF. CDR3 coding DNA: TGCGCCAGCAGTTTCCGACAGGGGGAACGCTACACCTTC.